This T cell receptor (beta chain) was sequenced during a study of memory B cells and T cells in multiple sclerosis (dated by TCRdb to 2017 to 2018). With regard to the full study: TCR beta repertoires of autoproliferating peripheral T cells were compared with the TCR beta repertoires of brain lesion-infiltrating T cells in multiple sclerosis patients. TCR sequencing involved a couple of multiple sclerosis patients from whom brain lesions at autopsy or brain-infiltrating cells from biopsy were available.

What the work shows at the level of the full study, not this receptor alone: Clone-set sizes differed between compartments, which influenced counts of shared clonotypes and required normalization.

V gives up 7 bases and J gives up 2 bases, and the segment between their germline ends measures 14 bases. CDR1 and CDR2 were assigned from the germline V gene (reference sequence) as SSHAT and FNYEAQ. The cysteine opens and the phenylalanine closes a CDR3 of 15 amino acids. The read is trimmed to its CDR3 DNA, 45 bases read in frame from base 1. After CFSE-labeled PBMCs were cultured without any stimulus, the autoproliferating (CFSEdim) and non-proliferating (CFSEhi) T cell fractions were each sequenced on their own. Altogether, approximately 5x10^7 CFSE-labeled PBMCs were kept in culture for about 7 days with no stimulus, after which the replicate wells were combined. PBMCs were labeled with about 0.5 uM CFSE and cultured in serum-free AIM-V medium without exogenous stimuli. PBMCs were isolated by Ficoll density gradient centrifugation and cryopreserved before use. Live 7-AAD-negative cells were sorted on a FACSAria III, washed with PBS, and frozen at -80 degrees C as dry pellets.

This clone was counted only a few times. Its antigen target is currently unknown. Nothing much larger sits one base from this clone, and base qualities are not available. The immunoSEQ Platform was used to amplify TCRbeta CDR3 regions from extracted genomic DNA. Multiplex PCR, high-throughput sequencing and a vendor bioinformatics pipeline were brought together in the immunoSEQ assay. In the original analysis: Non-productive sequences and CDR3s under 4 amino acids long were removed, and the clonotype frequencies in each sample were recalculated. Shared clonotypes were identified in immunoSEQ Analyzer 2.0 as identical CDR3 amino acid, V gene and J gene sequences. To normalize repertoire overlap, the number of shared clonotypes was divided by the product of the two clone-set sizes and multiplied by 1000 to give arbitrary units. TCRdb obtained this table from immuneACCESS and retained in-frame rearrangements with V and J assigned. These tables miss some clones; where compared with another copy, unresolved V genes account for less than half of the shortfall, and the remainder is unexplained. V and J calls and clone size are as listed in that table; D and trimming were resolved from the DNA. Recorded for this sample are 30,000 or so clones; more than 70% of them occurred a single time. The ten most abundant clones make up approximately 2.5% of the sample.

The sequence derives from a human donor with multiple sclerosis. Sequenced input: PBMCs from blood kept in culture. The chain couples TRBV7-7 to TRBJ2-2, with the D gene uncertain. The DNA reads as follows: TGTGCCAGCACCTCCACAACAGTTAACACCGGGGAGCTGTTTTTT. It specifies CASTSTTVNTGELFF.